The TCR beta chain under discussion was sequenced for a study of cytomegalovirus exposure and HLA in healthy donors. 60 Vbeta and 13 Jbeta primers were used in PCR. Authors' analysis steps: The authors later counted roughly 87 million unique TCR beta chains, 8.5 million to 13 million of them shared. Using immunoSEQ multiplex PCR, the repertoire was profiled, and TCRdb retains in-frame clones only, with some absent. From that table come the V and J calls and clone size; the DNA was used to work out D and trimming. This sample yields more than 100,000 clones, of which approximately 80% are seen a single time; about 0.25% belongs to the top ten. After removal of 10 bases from V and 6 bases from J, the junction contained 13 bases not matched to a gene. Per the germline V gene, CDR1 is MNHEY and CDR2 is SMNVEV (reference sequence). This CDR3 spans 14 amino acids.

This chain connects TRBV27 to TRBJ2-7, with 9 bases fitting TRBD1. The specimen sequenced was PBMCs. The receptor was isolated from a man aged 50 to 60 in good health and CMV-seronegative. Here the CDR3 reads CAKPPGTGSSEQYF. The CDR3 DNA reads TGTGCCAAACCCCCCGGGACAGGGTCATCCGAGCAGTACTTC.